The entry below describes one T cell receptor (beta chain). The sample's time point: after dendritic cell vaccination, including at tumor progression/relapse. Produced via immunoSEQ multiplex PCR; TCRdb's table is partial and in-frame only. The sample comprises 85,000 to 100,000 clones, about 81% of which are singletons, and approximately 2.1% rests with the top ten. The source of the sample is a study of glioma-infiltrating T cells after dendritic cell vaccination. Study-wide context: At biweekly intervals, patients got three intradermal dendritic cell vaccine injections.

The TCR sequence derives from a human donor with glioblastoma. Specimen: blood, collected after dendritic cell vaccination.

The CDR3 region has the DNA TGTGCCACCAGCAGAACCCTCGGGGAAGGGATCGAGCAGTACGTC. Its protein is CATSRTLGEGIEQYV. The chain is built from TRBV15 and TRBJ2-7; perhaps TRBD2 as D (5 bases). This CDR3 is 15 amino acids long. With 2 bases removed from V and 6 bases from J, the gap between germline ends came to 17 bases. Looked up from germline, CDR1 is LNHNV and CDR2 is YYDKDF (reference sequence).